These T cell receptor beta chains were read from a single sample in a study of cytomegalovirus exposure and HLA in healthy donors. The assay was immunoSEQ multiplex PCR, and TCRdb's table has in-frame clones only and misses some. Of 170,000 or so clones in the sample, around four fifths were seen once. The sequencing sample was made of PBMCs. The receptors originated from a woman aged 25 to 39 in good health and CMV-seronegative. Each CDR3 is given with its conserved first and last residue. A D gene is named only where the DNA matches it firmly. Not all rows give a size; the values are once, few, many and, for expanded clones, a class.

V: TRBV10-3; J: TRBJ1-2; size: few; D: TRBD1; CDR3: CAISAPDRGAYSDGYTF; DNA: TGTGCCATCAGTGCCCCGGACAGGGGGGCGTATAGCGATGGCTACACCTTC
V: TRBV5-1; J: TRBJ2-2; size: -; D: -; CDR3: CASSLDSHSTGELFF; DNA: TGCGCCAGCAGCTTGGATAGTCATAGCACCGGGGAGCTGTTTTTT
V: TRBV6-5; J: TRBJ1-4; size: -; D: -; CDR3: CASRNGQNEKLFF; DNA: TGTGCCAGCAGAAACGGACAGAATGAAAAACTGTTTTTT
V: TRBV18; J: TRBJ2-3; size: few; D: TRBD2; CDR3: CASSPLSGGSDTQYF; DNA: TGTGCCAGCTCACCACTATCGGGGGGGTCAGATACGCAGTATTTT
V: TRBV28; J: TRBJ1-1; size: -; D: -; CDR3: CASSLSAEAFF; DNA: TGTGCCAGCAGTTTAAGCGCTGAAGCTTTCTTT
V: TRBV7-9; J: TRBJ1-6; size: -; D: -; CDR3: CASRSYDSPLHF; DNA: TGTGCCAGCAGGAGTTACGATTCACCCCTCCACTTT
V: TRBV7-9; J: TRBJ1-2; size: -; D: -; CDR3: CASSPDGYTF; DNA: TGTGCCAGCAGTCCAGATGGCTACACCTTC
V: TRBV5-1; J: TRBJ1-2; size: -; D: -; CDR3: CASSLTGMAAGGYTF; DNA: TGCGCCAGCAGCTTGACCGGTATGGCGGCTGGGGGCTACACCTTC
V: TRBV5-4; J: TRBJ1-6; size: once; D: -; CDR3: CASSLFSGKDSPLHF; DNA: TGTGCCAGCAGCTTGTTCAGCGGCAAGGATTCACCCCTCCACTTT
V: TRBV5-1; J: TRBJ1-4; size: -; D: -; CDR3: CASSVRASNEKLFF; DNA: TGCGCCAGCAGCGTCAGGGCGAGTAATGAAAAACTGTTTTTT
V: TRBV6-6; J: TRBJ2-7; size: -; D: -; CDR3: CASSYHTQGYEQYF; DNA: TGTGCCAGCAGTTACCATACCCAGGGGTACGAGCAGTACTTC
V: TRBV5-1; J: TRBJ2-1; size: few; D: TRBD2; CDR3: CASSLLLAATWGNEQFF; DNA: TGCGCCAGCAGCTTGTTACTAGCGGCCACGTGGGGCAATGAGCAGTTCTTC
V: TRBV11-2; J: TRBJ1-2; size: -; D: -; CDR3: CASSLNRDNGGYTF; DNA: TGTGCCAGCAGCTTAAACCGGGACAACGGCGGCTACACCTTC
V: TRBV5-5; J: TRBJ1-4; size: -; D: TRBD1; CDR3: CASSLDLADRGRGKLFF; DNA: TGTGCCAGCAGCTTGGACCTTGCCGACAGGGGTCGCGGAAAACTGTTTTTT
V: TRBV6-4; J: TRBJ1-5; size: -; D: -; CDR3: CASSVRGGTYSNQPQHF; DNA: TGTGCCAGCAGTGTAAGAGGCGGTACTTATAGCAATCAGCCCCAGCATTTT
V: TRBV2; J: TRBJ1-2; size: -; D: -; CDR3: CASSEALTDNYGYTF; DNA: TGTGCCAGCAGTGAAGCGCTAACAGATAACTATGGCTACACCTTC
V: TRBV6-5; J: TRBJ2-5; size: -; D: -; CDR3: CASSVAAGDQETQYF; DNA: TGTGCCAGCAGTGTGGCAGCAGGCGACCAAGAGACCCAGTACTTC
V: TRBV2; J: TRBJ1-2; size: -; D: -; CDR3: CASLRDSTLLGYTF; DNA: TGTGCCAGCCTCCGGGACTCAACCCTACTAGGCTACACCTTC
V: TRBV9; J: TRBJ2-1; size: -; D: TRBD1; CDR3: CASSVRGGTGGSYNEQFF; DNA: TGTGCCAGCAGCGTCCGTGGGGGGACAGGCGGGTCCTACAATGAGCAGTTCTTC
V: TRBV30; J: TRBJ2-7; size: -; D: -; CDR3: CAGDKSAYEQYF; DNA: TGTGCTGGGGACAAGTCTGCCTACGAGCAGTACTTC
V: TRBV4-2; J: TRBJ1-5; size: few; D: TRBD1; CDR3: CASSQGLRDRGNQPQHF; DNA: TGTGCCAGCAGCCAGGGGCTCCGGGACAGGGGAAATCAGCCCCAGCATTTT
V: TRBV23-1; J: TRBJ1-5; size: once; D: -; CDR3: CASSQSAGCQPQHF; DNA: TGCGCCAGCAGTCAATCAGCAGGTTGTCAGCCCCAGCATTTT
V: TRBV7-9; J: TRBJ1-3; size: once; D: TRBD1; CDR3: CASSSLRDRGRGPGNTIYF; DNA: TGTGCCAGCAGCTCCCTCCGGGACAGGGGTCGTGGACCTGGGAACACCATATATTTT
V: TRBV5-1; J: TRBJ2-7; size: -; D: -; CDR3: CASSSMSYEQYF; DNA: TGCGCCAGCAGCTCAATGTCCTACGAGCAGTACTTC
V: TRBV5-1; J: TRBJ2-2; size: -; D: TRBD2; CDR3: CASSPRGGDTGELFF; DNA: TGCGCCAGCAGCCCCCGGGGGGGTGACACCGGGGAGCTGTTTTTT
V: TRBV2; J: TRBJ1-5; size: few; D: -; CDR3: CASSADSLGSNQPQHF; DNA: TGTGCCAGCAGCGCGGACAGCCTAGGTAGCAATCAGCCCCAGCATTTT
V: TRBV6-1; J: TRBJ2-7; size: -; D: -; CDR3: CASSGQRVSSYEQYF; DNA: TGTGCCAGCAGTGGACAGCGTGTAAGCTCCTACGAGCAGTACTTC
V: TRBV11-3; J: TRBJ2-5; size: -; D: -; CDR3: CASSQSQETQYF; DNA: TGTGCCAGCAGCCAGTCCCAAGAGACCCAGTACTTC
V: TRBV7-8; J: TRBJ1-2; size: once; D: -; CDR3: CASSLEGSRRVDGYTF; DNA: TGTGCCAGCAGCTTAGAGGGTAGTCGCAGGGTCGATGGCTACACCTTC
V: TRBV5-1; J: TRBJ2-7; size: -; D: -; CDR3: CASSLVRGEQYF; DNA: TGCGCCAGCAGCTTGGTCAGAGGCGAGCAGTACTTC
V: TRBV6-5; J: TRBJ1-3; size: -; D: TRBD1; CDR3: CASSLWTGGVGNTIYF; DNA: TGTGCCAGCAGTTTATGGACAGGGGGAGTCGGAAACACCATATATTTT
V: TRBV30; J: TRBJ1-1; size: -; D: -; CDR3: CAWSSGIEANTEAFF; DNA: TGTGCCTGGAGTTCGGGTATAGAAGCAAACACTGAAGCTTTCTTT
V: TRBV4-1; J: TRBJ1-2; size: few; D: -; CDR3: CASSQGGRGANYGYTF; DNA: TGCGCCAGCAGCCAAGGGGGGAGGGGGGCTAACTATGGCTACACCTTC
V: TRBV7-9; J: TRBJ2-7; size: -; D: TRBD1; CDR3: CSSSLPTPGTGESNEQYF; DNA: TGTTCCAGCAGCTTACCAACCCCCGGGACAGGGGAATCCAACGAGCAGTACTTC
V: TRBV27; J: TRBJ2-3; size: -; D: TRBD2; CDR3: CASTPRGDTDTQYF; DNA: TGTGCCAGCACCCCCCGGGGGGACACAGATACGCAGTATTTT
V: TRBV6-5; J: TRBJ1-1; size: -; D: TRBD1; CDR3: CASSLTGDTEAFF; DNA: TGTGCCAGCAGCTTGACAGGGGACACTGAAGCTTTCTTT
V: TRBV4-1; J: TRBJ1-4; size: -; D: -; CDR3: CASSQFGGGGLFF; DNA: TGCGCCAGCAGCCAATTCGGGGGAGGGGGACTGTTTTTT
V: TRBV10-2; J: TRBJ2-1; size: once; D: -; CDR3: CASSESRARGSYNEQFF; DNA: TGCGCCAGCAGTGAGTCGCGAGCCCGGGGCTCCTACAATGAGCAGTTCTTC
V: TRBV28; J: TRBJ1-1; size: -; D: TRBD1; CDR3: CASSLAGQGVGGTEAFF; DNA: TGTGCCAGCAGTTTAGCCGGACAGGGAGTCGGGGGCACTGAAGCTTTCTTT
V: TRBV30; J: TRBJ2-3; size: -; D: -; CDR3: CAWSVQDRPDTQYF; DNA: TGTGCCTGGAGTGTCCAGGATCGGCCAGATACGCAGTATTTT
V: TRBV9; J: TRBJ1-1; size: few; D: -; CDR3: CASRGGLNTEAFF; DNA: TGTGCCAGCAGGGGGGGTTTGAACACTGAAGCTTTCTTT
V: TRBV9; J: TRBJ2-6; size: -; D: -; CDR3: CASSVESHGANVLTF; DNA: TGTGCCAGCAGCGTAGAGAGCCACGGGGCCAACGTCCTGACTTTC
V: TRBV29-1; J: TRBJ1-3; size: few; D: TRBD1; CDR3: CSVQQGAYGNTIYF; DNA: TGCAGCGTTCAACAGGGGGCGTATGGAAACACCATATATTTT
V: TRBV7-9; J: TRBJ2-2; size: -; D: -; CDR3: CASTGRRGLNTGELFF; DNA: TGTGCCAGCACAGGGCGGAGGGGTCTTAACACCGGGGAGCTGTTTTTT
V: TRBV28; J: TRBJ2-7; size: -; D: -; CDR3: CASTRQRFPYEQYF; DNA: TGTGCCAGCACCAGGCAACGGTTCCCCTACGAGCAGTACTTC
V: TRBV13; J: TRBJ1-6; size: -; D: TRBD1; CDR3: CASSQTSILTGPDSPLHF; DNA: TGTGCCAGCAGCCAAACCTCGATCCTGACAGGGCCGGATTCACCCCTCCACTTT
V: TRBV5-1; J: TRBJ2-7; size: few; D: -; CDR3: CASSLAGSYEQYF; DNA: TGCGCCAGCAGCTTGGCAGGATCCTACGAGCAGTACTTC
V: TRBV7-8; J: TRBJ2-7; size: few; D: -; CDR3: CASKEETAYEQYF; DNA: TGTGCCAGCAAGGAGGAGACGGCATACGAGCAGTACTTC
V: TRBV28; J: TRBJ2-1; size: -; D: TRBD2; CDR3: CASSLSGAGGPSNEQFF; DNA: TGTGCCAGCAGTTTATCGGGGGCGGGGGGCCCTTCCAATGAGCAGTTCTTC
V: TRBV7-2; J: TRBJ2-1; size: -; D: TRBD2; CDR3: CASSLVGGDGDNEQFF; DNA: TGTGCCAGCAGCTTAGTGGGGGGGGATGGGGACAATGAGCAGTTCTTC
V: TRBV6-1; J: TRBJ1-6; size: once; D: -; CDR3: CASKLVLIRGSPLHF; DNA: TGTGCCAGCAAGTTGGTCCTAATAAGGGGTTCACCCCTCCACTTT
V: TRBV2; J: TRBJ1-1; size: -; D: -; CDR3: CASSEAGAGRGEAFF; DNA: TGTGCCAGCAGTGAAGCCGGCGCGGGACGGGGTGAAGCTTTCTTT
V: TRBV2; J: TRBJ2-5; size: -; D: -; CDR3: CASSPTLEETQYF; DNA: TGTGCCAGCAGTCCTACCCTGGAGGAGACCCAGTACTTC
V: TRBV7-6; J: TRBJ1-5; size: -; D: -; CDR3: CASSLMAGVSNQPQHF; DNA: TGTGCCAGCAGCTTAATGGCAGGGGTGAGCAATCAGCCCCAGCATTTT
V: TRBV7-9; J: TRBJ1-3; size: -; D: -; CDR3: CASSFLPQGFGNTIYF; DNA: TGTGCCAGCAGCTTCTTACCCCAGGGCTTTGGAAACACCATATATTTT
V: TRBV13; J: TRBJ1-3; size: -; D: -; CDR3: CASSLAGVASGNTIYF; DNA: TGTGCCAGCAGCCTCGCAGGGGTTGCCTCTGGAAACACCATATATTTT
V: TRBV4-2; J: TRBJ2-1; size: -; D: TRBD2; CDR3: CASSLSGGDYNEQFF; DNA: TGTGCCAGCAGCTTAAGCGGGGGGGATTACAATGAGCAGTTCTTC